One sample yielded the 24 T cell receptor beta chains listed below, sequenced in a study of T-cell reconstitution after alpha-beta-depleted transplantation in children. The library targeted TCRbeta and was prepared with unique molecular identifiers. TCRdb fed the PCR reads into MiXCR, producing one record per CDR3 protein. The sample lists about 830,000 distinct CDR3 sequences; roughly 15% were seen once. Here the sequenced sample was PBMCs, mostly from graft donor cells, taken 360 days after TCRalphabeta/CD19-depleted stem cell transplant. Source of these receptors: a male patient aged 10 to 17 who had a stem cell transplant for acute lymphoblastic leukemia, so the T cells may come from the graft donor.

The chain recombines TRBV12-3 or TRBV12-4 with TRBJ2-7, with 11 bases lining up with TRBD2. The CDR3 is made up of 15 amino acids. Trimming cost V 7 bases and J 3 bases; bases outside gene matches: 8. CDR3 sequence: CASTPTSGDFYEQYF. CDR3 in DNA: TGTGCCAGCACCCCGACTAGCGGGGATTTCTACGAGCAGTACTTC.

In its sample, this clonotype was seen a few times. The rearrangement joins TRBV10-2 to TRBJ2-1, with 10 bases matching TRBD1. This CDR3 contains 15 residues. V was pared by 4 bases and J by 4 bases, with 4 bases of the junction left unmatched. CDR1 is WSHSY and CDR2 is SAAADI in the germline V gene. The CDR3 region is CASSGPGQGYNEQFF. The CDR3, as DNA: TGCGCCAGCAGTGGGCCGGGACAGGGGTACAATGAGCAGTTCTTC.

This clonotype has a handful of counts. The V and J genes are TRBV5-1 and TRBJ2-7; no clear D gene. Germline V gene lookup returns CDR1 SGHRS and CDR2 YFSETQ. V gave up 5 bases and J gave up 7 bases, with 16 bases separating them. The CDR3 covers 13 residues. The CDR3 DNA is TGCGCCAGCAGGGTCTACAGTACGGATGAGCAGTACTTC. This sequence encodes CASRVYSTDEQYF.

CDR3 amino acids: CSAQLPATGELFF. CDR3 bases: TGCAGTGCCCAACTCCCCGCTACCGGGGAGCTGTTTTTT. V usage is TRBV20-1 and J usage is TRBJ2-2; D is undetermined. The CDR3 totals 13 residues. The germline CDR1 and CDR2 sequences are DFQATT and SNEGSKA (reference sequence). V lost 6 bases and J 5 bases, leaving 13 bases between the germline ends.

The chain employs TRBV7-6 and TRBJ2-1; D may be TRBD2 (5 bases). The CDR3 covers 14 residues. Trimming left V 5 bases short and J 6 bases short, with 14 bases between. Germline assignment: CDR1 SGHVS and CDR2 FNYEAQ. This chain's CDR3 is CASSDGGYPNEQFF. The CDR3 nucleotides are TGTGCCAGCAGCGATGGCGGGTACCCCAATGAGCAGTTCTTC. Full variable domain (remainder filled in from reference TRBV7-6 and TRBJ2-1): GAGVSQSPRYKVTKRGQDVALRCDPISGHVSLYWYRQALGQGPEFLTYFNYEAQQDKSGLPNDRFSAERPEGSISTLTIQRTEQRDSAMYRCASSDGGYPNEQFFGPGTRLTVL.

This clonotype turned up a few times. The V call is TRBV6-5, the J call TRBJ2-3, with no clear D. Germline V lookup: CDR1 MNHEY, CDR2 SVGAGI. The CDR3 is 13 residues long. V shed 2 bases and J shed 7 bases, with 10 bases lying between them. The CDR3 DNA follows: TGTGCCAGCAGTTACGGTTTTGGCCATACGCAGTATTTT. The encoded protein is CASSYGFGHTQYF.

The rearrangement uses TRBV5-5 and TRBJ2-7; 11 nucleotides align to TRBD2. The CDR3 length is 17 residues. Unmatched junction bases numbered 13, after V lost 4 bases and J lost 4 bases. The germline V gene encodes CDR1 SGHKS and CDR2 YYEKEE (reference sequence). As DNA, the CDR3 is TGTGCCAGCAGCATCCGAATGACTAGCGGGATCCCGTACGAGCAGTACTTC. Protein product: CASSIRMTSGIPYEQYF.

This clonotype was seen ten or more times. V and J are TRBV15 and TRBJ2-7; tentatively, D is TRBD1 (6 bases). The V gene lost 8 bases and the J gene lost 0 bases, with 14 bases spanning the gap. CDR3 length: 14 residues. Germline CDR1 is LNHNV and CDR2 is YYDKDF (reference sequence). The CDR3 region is CATGSGDTSYEQYF. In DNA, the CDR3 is TGTGCCACCGGGTCCGGGGACACCTCCTACGAGCAGTACTTC.

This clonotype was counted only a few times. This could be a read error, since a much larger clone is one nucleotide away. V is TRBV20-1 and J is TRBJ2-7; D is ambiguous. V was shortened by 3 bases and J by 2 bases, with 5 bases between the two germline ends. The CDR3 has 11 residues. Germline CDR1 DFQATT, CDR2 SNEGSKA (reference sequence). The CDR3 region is CSASSTYEQYF. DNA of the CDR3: TGCAGTGCTAGTTCAACCTACGAGCAGTACTTC.

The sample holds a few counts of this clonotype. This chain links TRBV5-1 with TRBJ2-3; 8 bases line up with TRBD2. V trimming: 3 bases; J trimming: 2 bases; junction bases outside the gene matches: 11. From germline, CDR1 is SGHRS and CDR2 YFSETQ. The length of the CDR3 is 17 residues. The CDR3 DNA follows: TGCGCCAGCAGCTATCGGACTAGCCTCGAGGCCACAGATACGCAGTATTTT. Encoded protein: CASSYRTSLEATDTQYF.

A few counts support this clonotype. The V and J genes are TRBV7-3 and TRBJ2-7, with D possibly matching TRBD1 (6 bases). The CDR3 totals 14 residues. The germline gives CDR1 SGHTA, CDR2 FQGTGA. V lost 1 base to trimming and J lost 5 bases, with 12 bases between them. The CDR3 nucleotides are TGTGCCAGCAGCTTAATACACAGGGATAACGAGCAGTACTTC. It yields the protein CASSLIHRDNEQYF.

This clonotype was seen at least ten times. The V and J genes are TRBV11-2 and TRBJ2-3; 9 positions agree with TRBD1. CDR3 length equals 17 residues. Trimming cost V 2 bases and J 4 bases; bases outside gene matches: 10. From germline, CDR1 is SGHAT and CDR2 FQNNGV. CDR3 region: CASSLYYPGQGADTQYF. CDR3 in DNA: TGTGCCAGCAGCTTATATTATCCGGGACAGGGTGCAGATACGCAGTATTTT.

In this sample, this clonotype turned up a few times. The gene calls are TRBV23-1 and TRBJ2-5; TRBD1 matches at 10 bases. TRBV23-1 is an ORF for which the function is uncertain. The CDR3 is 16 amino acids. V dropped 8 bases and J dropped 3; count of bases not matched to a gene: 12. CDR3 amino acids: CASVFEPGQGKETQYF. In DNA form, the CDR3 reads TGCGCCAGCGTTTTTGAACCGGGACAGGGGAAAGAGACCCAGTACTTC.

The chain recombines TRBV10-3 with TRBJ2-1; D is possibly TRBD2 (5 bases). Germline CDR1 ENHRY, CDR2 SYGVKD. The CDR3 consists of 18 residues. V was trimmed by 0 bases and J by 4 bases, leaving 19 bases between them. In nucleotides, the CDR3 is TGTGCCATCAGTGAGTCGGGTAGCTGGGAGATGGGATACAATGAGCAGTTCTTC. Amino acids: CAISESGSWEMGYNEQFF.

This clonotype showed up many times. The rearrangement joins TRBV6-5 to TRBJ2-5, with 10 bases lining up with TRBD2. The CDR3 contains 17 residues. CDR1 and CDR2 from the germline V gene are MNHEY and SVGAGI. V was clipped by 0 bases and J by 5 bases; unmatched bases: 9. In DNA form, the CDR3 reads TGTGCCAGCAGTTACTCGACTTCTAGCGGGAGAAGTGAGACCCAGTACTTC. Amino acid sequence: CASSYSTSSGRSETQYF.

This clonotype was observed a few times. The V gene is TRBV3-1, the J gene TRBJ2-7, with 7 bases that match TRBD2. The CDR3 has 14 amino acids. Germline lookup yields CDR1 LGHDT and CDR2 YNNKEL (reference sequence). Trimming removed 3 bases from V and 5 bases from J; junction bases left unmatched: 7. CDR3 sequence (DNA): TGTGCCAGCAGCCATGGGCTAGCGGACAACGAGCAGTACTTC. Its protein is CASSHGLADNEQYF.

CDR3 sequence (DNA): TGTGCCAGCAGCCCGCGCGTCCTAGCGGGGTACAATGAGCAGTTCTTC. Protein sequence: CASSPRVLAGYNEQFF. The rearrangement links TRBV11-3 to TRBJ2-1; 9 positions match TRBD2. This CDR3 spans 16 amino acids. Germline V gene lookup returns CDR1 SGHNT and CDR2 YENEEA. The J segment lost 4 bases and the V segment lost 5 bases, leaving 9 bases of the junction unmatched.

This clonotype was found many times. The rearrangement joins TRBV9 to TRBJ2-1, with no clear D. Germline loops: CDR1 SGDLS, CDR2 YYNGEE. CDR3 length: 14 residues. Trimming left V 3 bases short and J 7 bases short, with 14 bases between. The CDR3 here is CASSADWVRNEQFF. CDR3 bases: TGTGCCAGCAGCGCAGACTGGGTTCGAAATGAGCAGTTCTTC.

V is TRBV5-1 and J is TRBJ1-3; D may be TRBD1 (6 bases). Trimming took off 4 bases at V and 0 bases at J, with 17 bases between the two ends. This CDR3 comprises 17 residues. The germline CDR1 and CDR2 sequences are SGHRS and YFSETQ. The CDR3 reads CASSGGKGDRSGNTIYF. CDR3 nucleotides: TGCGCCAGCAGCGGGGGAAAGGGGGATCGCTCTGGAAACACCATATATTTT.

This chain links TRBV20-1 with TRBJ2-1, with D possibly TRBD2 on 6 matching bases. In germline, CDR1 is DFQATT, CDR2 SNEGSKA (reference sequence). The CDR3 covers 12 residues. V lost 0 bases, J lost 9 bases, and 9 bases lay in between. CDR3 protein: CSARDLGGEQFF. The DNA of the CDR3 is TGCAGTGCTAGAGATCTCGGGGGTGAGCAGTTCTTC.

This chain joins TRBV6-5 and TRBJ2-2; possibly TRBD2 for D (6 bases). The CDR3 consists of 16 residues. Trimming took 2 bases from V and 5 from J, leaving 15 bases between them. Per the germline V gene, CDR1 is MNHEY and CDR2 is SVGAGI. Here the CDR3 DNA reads TGTGCCAGCAGTTACCGGGACTCTCCTTTTACCGGGGAGCTGTTTTTT. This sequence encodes CASSYRDSPFTGELFF.

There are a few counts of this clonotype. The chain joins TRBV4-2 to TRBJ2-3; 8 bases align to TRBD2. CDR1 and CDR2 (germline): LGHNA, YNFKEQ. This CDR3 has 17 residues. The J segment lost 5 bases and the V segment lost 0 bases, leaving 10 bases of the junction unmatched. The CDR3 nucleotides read TGTGCCAGCAGCCAAGACGCGAGCGGGAGCCTAGGAGATACGCAGTATTTT. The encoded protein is CASSQDASGSLGDTQYF.

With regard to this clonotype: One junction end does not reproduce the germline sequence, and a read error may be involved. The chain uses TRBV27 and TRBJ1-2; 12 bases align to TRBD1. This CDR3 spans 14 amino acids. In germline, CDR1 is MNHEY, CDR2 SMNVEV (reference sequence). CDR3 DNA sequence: TGTGCCAGCAGTTCGGGGGGACAGGGGGCGACGGAAGTCTTC. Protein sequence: CASSSGGQGATEVF.

This CDR3 reads CASSGQGVAGHEQFF. Here the CDR3 DNA reads TGTGCCAGCAGCGGGCAGGGGGTCGCGGGGCATGAGCAGTTCTTC. The gene calls are TRBV9 and TRBJ2-1, with D perhaps TRBD1 (7 bases). CDR1 and CDR2 (germline): SGDLS, YYNGEE. The CDR3 is made up of 15 amino acids. V was trimmed by 3 bases and J by 8 bases, leaving 18 bases between them.